This is a list of T cell receptor beta chains from one sample in a study of identical twins. Each CDR3 protein gets one entry after TCRdb re-called the 5' RACE reads with MiXCR. The sample has around 280,000 distinct CDR3 sequences; roughly 8.6% are singletons. These data also formed part of another study, on yellow fever vaccine responses in identical twins.

The sequencing sample was made of memory (CD45RO+) T cells sorted from blood. These receptor sequences come from a woman under 30 in good health. Each CDR3 is given with its conserved first and last residue. D genes are given only for firm matches. The size entry is marked missing in some rows and otherwise reads once, few, many or a size class.

D: -; J: TRBJ2-3; size: -; V: TRBV18; CDR3: CASSPFRTDTQYF; DNA: TGTGCCAGCTCACCATTCCGCACAGATACGCAGTATTTT
D: -; J: TRBJ1-2; size: many; V: TRBV28; CDR3: CASSLTQGTNYGYTF; DNA: TGTGCCAGCAGTTTGACTCAGGGAACTAACTATGGCTACACCTTC
D: TRBD2; J: TRBJ2-6; size: few; V: TRBV5-1; CDR3: CASSLAGAAGGSGANVLTF; DNA: TGCGCCAGCAGCTTGGCCGGAGCAGCGGGAGGTTCTGGGGCCAACGTCCTGACTTTC
D: -; J: TRBJ1-4; size: -; V: TRBV10-2; CDR3: CASTREPGSLEKLFF; DNA: TGCGCCAGCACCCGCGAGCCAGGGAGCCTTGAAAAACTGTTTTTT
D: -; J: TRBJ2-5; size: -; V: TRBV6-5; CDR3: CASKQWETQYF; DNA: TGTGCCAGCAAACAATGGGAGACCCAGTACTTC
D: -; J: TRBJ2-1; size: once; V: TRBV29-1; CDR3: CSTGQGNEQFF; DNA: TGCAGCACCGGGCAGGGTAATGAGCAGTTCTTC
D: -; J: TRBJ1-2; size: -; V: TRBV12-3/TRBV12-4; CDR3: CASSWGANYGYTF; DNA: TGTGCCAGCAGTTGGGGAGCTAACTATGGCTACACCTTC
D: TRBD2; J: TRBJ2-2; size: few; V: TRBV7-6; CDR3: CASTPVLAGDTGELFF; DNA: TGTGCCAGCACCCCAGTTCTAGCGGGAGATACCGGGGAGCTGTTTTTT
D: -; J: TRBJ1-2; size: few; V: TRBV12-3/TRBV12-4; CDR3: CASSPKIMGYGYTF; DNA: TGTGCCAGCAGTCCCAAGATTATGGGCTATGGCTACACCTTC
D: TRBD1; J: TRBJ1-1; size: few; V: TRBV19; CDR3: CASRKDLDRESTEAFF; DNA: TGTGCCAGTCGCAAAGACTTAGACAGGGAAAGCACTGAAGCTTTCTTT
D: -; J: TRBJ1-1; size: -; V: TRBV15; CDR3: CATSRDWGENTEAFF; DNA: TGTGCCACCAGCCGAGATTGGGGTGAGAACACTGAAGCTTTCTTT
D: -; J: TRBJ2-2; size: -; V: TRBV10-3; CDR3: CAISVSKTTNTGELFF; DNA: TGTGCCATCAGTGTCAGCAAGACTACGAACACCGGGGAGCTGTTTTTT
D: -; J: TRBJ1-6; size: -; V: TRBV7-3; CDR3: CASSSGKGLSPLHF; DNA: TGTGCCAGCAGCTCAGGCAAGGGGCTATCACCCCTCCACTTT
D: TRBD2; J: TRBJ2-1; size: -; V: TRBV18; CDR3: CASSPPGTSGTYNEQFF; DNA: TGTGCCAGCTCACCACCTGGGACTAGCGGGACCTACAATGAGCAGTTCTTC
D: -; J: TRBJ1-6; size: -; V: TRBV6-2/TRBV6-3; CDR3: CASSPSAGSVSPLHF; DNA: TGTGCCAGCAGTCCCTCGGCAGGGTCGGTTTCACCCCTCCACTTT